This T cell receptor (beta chain) came from a study of chemoradiotherapy in HPV16-positive cancers. Study information: Functional T-cell assays on a couple of HPV16-positive patients' cells defined candidate HPV-specific clones and common TCR motifs.

Clones were sequenced by immunoSEQ multiplex PCR, and TCRdb holds only the in-frame ones, with some missing. The sample yields just over 8,500 clones, roughly 70% seen once. This clone was observed a handful of times. Its specificity is not known. Regarding the study as a whole: Candidate HPV-specific clones and E7-related TCR motifs grew in tumor during treatment. For HPV16-positive patients, expanding HPV-responsive T cells associated with longer recurrence-free survival.

V was trimmed by 10 bases and J by 4 bases, leaving 13 bases between them. The CDR3 loop spans 13 amino acids. CDR1 is LNHDA and CDR2 is SQIVND in the germline V gene (reference sequence). The material was obtained from a patient who underwent chemoradiotherapy. J is TRBJ2-2 and V is TRBV19, with D perhaps given as TRBD1 or TRBD2 (5 bases each). The receptor was isolated from a human donor with HPV-associated anogenital cancer. CDR3 in amino acids: CATSGTLTGELFF. CDR3 coding DNA: TGTGCCACCTCCGGGACCCTCACCGGGGAGCTGTTTTTT.